Each of the 8 T cell receptor beta chains below was sequenced from the same sample in a study of blood T cell repertoires in COVID-19. The repertoire was sequenced with immunoSEQ multiplex PCR; TCRdb's copy has only in-frame clones and lacks some. Of about 190,000 clones listed, nearly 90% are singletons. Sequences were obtained from peripheral blood. These receptor sequences come from a man aged 50-59 years with acute or convalescent COVID-19.

This chain connects TRBV24-1 to TRBJ2-1; weak D call: TRBD1 (6 bases). The CDR3 sequence is 14 residues long. V dropped 0 bases and J dropped 5 bases, with 7 bases sitting between them. The germline CDR1 and CDR2 sequences are KGHDR and SFDVKD. CDR3 sequence reads: CATSDLGTNNEQFF. Here the CDR3 DNA reads TGTGCCACCAGTGATTTGGGGACAAACAATGAGCAGTTCTTC.

The chain combines TRBV7-2 with TRBJ2-3; D unresolved. The V end was cut by 5 bases, the J end by 7 bases, with 10 bases between. Germline values: CDR1 SGHTA, CDR2 FQGNSA. The CDR3 covers 12 residues. The DNA of the CDR3 is TGTGCCAGCAGCAGTGTAGCCTATACGCAGTATTTT. Translation gives CASSSVAYTQYF.

The chain combines TRBV7-9 with TRBJ1-6, with D maybe TRBD1 (5 bases). Germline V gene sequence: CDR1 SEHNR, CDR2 FQNEAQ (reference sequence). V lost 6 bases and J lost 9, with 9 bases in between. There are 12 residues in the CDR3. CDR3 nucleotides: TGTGCCAGCAGTACAGGTGGTTCACCCCTCCACTTT. This encodes CASSTGGSPLHF. Using reference TRBV7-9 and TRBJ1-6 for the parts outside the CDR3, the full variable domain is DTGVSQNPRHKITKRGQNVTFRCDPISEHNRLYWYRQTLGQGPEFLTYFQNEAQLEKSRLLSDRFSAERPKGSFSTLEIQRTEQGDSAMYLCASSTGGSPLHFGNGTRLTVT.

The chain's CDR3 is CASSYSRRGASLTQYF. CDR3 nucleotides: TGTGCCAGCAGTTACTCTCGGCGGGGGGCCTCATTGACCCAGTACTTC. The rearrangement joins TRBV6-5 to TRBJ2-5; 8 positions match TRBD2. V lost 0 bases, J lost 7 bases, and 10 bases stayed unmatched. The CDR3 is made up of 16 amino acids. Per germline, CDR1 MNHEY and CDR2 SVGAGI.

The chain uses TRBV5-4 and TRBJ2-2; 8 bases line up with TRBD1. Germline V CDR1 and CDR2: SGHNT, YYREEE (reference sequence). V shed 0 bases and J 1 base; nucleotides not matched to a gene: 5. This CDR3 comprises 17 residues. The CDR3 sequence: CASSLGSRGQNTGELFF. CDR3 nucleotide sequence: TGTGCCAGCAGCTTGGGATCCAGGGGGCAGAACACCGGGGAGCTGTTTTTT.

This sequence joins TRBV27 and TRBJ2-7; 15 nucleotides line up with TRBD2. The V and J ends lost 7 bases and 6 bases, in that order; junction bases with no gene match: 7. CDR3 length: 15 amino acids. Germline V gene data show CDR1 as MNHEY and CDR2 as SMNVEV (reference sequence). CDR3 DNA: TGTGCCAGCACCTCCCCGGGACTAGCGGGAGGCGAGCAGTACTTC. This gives the protein CASTSPGLAGGEQYF.

V and J are TRBV7-2 and TRBJ2-1; TRBD1 agrees at 9 bases. Trimming removed 3 bases from V and 0 bases from J; junction bases left unmatched: 6. Looked up from germline, CDR1 is SGHTA and CDR2 is FQGNSA. The CDR3 is made up of 17 amino acids. CDR3 residues: CASSFPGTGSSYNEQFF. Written as DNA, the CDR3 is TGTGCCAGCAGCTTCCCCGGGACAGGGAGCTCCTACAATGAGCAGTTCTTC.

The chain uses TRBV24-1 and TRBJ2-2; TRBD1 agrees at 8 bases. Germline loops: CDR1 KGHDR, CDR2 SFDVKD. J gave up 4 bases and V 4 bases, and 7 bases lay outside the gene matches. The CDR3 has 16 amino acids. CDR3 in DNA: TGTGCCACCAGTGACCCTGGGACAGGAGGCACCGGGGAGCTGTTTTTT. It translates to CATSDPGTGGTGELFF.